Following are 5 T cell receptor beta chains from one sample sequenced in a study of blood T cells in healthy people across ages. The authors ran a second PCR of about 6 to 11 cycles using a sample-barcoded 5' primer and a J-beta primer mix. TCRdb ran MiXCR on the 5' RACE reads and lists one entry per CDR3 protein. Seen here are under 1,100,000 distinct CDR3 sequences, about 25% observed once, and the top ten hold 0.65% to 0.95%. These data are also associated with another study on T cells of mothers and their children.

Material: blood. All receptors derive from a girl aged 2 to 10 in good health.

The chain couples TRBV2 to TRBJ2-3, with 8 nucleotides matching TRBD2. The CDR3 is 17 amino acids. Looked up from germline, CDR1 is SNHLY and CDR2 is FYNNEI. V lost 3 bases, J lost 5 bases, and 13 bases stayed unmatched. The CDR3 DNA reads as TGTGCCAGCAGTGACGATCGACTAGCGAGTAACGTAGATACGCAGTATTTT. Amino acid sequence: CASSDDRLASNVDTQYF.

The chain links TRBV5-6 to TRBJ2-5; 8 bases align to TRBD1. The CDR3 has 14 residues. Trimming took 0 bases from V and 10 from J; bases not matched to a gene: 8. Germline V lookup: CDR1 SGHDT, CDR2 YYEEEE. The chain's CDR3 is CASSLGQGAWFQYF. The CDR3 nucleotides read TGTGCCAGCAGCTTGGGGCAGGGGGCTTGGTTCCAGTACTTC.

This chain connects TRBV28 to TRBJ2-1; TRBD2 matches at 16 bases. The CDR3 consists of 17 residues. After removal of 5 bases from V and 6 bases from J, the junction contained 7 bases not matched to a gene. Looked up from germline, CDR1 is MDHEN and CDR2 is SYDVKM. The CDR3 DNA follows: TGTGCCAGCAGTGTCGGGACTAGCGGGGGGGACTTCAATGAGCAGTTCTTC. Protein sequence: CASSVGTSGGDFNEQFF.

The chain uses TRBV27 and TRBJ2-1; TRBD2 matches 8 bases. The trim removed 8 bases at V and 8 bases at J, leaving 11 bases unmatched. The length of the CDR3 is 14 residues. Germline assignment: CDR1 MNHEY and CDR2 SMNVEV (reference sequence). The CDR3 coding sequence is TGTGCCAGCCGTCCGTCCCTAGCGGGCCATGAGCAGTTCTTC. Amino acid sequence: CASRPSLAGHEQFF.

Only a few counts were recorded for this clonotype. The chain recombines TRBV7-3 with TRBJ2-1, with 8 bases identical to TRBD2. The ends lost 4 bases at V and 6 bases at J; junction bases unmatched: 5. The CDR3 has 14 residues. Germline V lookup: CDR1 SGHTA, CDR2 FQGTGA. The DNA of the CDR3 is TGTGCCAGCAGCTCGGGAGGGGCTAGCAATGAGCAGTTCTTC. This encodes CASSSGGASNEQFF.